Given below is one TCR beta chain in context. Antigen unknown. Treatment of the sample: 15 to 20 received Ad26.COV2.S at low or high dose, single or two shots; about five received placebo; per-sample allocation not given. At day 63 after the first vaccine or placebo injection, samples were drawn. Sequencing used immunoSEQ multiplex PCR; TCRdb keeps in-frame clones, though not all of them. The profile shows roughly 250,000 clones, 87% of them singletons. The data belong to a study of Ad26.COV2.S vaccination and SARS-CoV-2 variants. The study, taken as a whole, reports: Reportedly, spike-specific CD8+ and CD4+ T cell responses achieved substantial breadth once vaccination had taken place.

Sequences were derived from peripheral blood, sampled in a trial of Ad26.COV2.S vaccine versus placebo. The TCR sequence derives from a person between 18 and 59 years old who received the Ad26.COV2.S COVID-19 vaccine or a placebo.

The CDR3 bases are TGTGCCAGCAGCCGGGTCCACAATGAGCAGTTCTTC. It yields the protein CASSRVHNEQFF. This chain links TRBV11-2 with TRBJ2-1; no clear D. Germline V CDR1 and CDR2: SGHAT, FQNNGV. V was clipped by 5 bases and J by 5 bases, with 7 bases between them. CDR3 size: 12 residues.